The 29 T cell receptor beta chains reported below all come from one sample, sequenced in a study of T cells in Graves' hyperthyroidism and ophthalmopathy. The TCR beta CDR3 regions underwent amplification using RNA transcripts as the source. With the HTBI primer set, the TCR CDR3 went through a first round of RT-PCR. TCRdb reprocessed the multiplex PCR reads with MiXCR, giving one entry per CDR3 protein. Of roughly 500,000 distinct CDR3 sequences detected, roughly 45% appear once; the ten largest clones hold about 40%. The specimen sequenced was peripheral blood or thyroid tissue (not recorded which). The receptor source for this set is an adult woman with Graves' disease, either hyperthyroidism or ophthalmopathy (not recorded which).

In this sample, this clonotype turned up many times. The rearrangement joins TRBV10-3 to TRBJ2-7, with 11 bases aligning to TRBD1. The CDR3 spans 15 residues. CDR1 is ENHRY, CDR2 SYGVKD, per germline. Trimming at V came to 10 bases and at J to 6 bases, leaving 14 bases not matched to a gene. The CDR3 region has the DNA TGTGCCAGCGCTTTTACCGGGACAGGGGGGTCCGAGCAGTACTTC. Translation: CASAFTGTGGSEQYF.

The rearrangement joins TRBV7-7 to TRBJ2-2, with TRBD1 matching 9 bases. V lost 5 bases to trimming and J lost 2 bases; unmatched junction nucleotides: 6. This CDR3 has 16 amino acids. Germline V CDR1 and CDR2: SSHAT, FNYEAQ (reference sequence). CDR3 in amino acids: CASSHGTGPNTGELFF. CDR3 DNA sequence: TGTGCCAGCAGCCACGGGACAGGGCCCAACACCGGGGAGCTGTTTTTT.

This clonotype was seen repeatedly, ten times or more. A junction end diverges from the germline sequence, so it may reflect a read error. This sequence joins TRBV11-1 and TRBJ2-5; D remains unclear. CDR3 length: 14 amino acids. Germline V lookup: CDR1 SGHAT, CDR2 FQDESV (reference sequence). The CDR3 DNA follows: TGTGCCAGCAGCTTATCATCAATCCAAAAGACCCAGTACTTC. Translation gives CASSLSSIQKTQYF. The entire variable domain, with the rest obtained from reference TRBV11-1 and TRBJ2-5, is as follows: EAEVAQSPRYKITEKSQAVAFWCDPISGHATLYWYRQILGQGPELLVQFQDESVVDDSQLPKDRFSAERLKGVDSTLKIQPAELGDSAMYLCASSLSSIQKTQYFGPGTRLLVL.

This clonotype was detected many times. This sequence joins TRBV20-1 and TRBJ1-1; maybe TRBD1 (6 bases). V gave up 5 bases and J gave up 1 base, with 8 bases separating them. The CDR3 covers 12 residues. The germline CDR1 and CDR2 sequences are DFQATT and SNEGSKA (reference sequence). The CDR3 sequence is CSARTENTEAFF. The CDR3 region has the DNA TGCAGTGCTCGGACAGAGAACACTGAAGCTTTCTTT.

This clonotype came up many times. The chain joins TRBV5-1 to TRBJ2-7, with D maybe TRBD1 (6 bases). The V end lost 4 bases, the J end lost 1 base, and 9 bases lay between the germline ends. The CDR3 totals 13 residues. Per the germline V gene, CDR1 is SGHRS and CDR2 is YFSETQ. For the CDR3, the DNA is TGCGCCAGCAGCCATGGACAGTCCTACGAGCAGTACTTC. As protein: CASSHGQSYEQYF. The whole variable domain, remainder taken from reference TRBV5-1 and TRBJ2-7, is KAGVTQTPRYLIKTRGQQVTLSCSPISGHRSVSWYQQTPGQGLQFLFEYFSETQRNKGNFPGRFSGRQFSNSRSEMNVSTLELGDSALYLCASSHGQSYEQYFGPGTRLTVT.

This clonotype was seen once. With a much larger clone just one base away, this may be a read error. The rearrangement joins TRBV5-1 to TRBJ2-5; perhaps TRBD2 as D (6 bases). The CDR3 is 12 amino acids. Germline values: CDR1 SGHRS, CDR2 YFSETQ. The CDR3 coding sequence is TGCGCCAGAAGCTTGGAGGGGGAGACCCAGTACTTC. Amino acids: CARSLEGETQYF.

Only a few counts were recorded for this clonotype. CDR3 DNA sequence: TGCAGCGTGACAGGGGGTAAAGGGTACGAGCAGTACTTC. This encodes CSVTGGKGYEQYF. The chain is built from TRBV29-1 and TRBJ2-7, with 9 bases aligning to TRBD1. Germline CDR1 reads SQVTM; CDR2 reads ANQGSEA. This CDR3 region has 13 residues. The trim removed 6 bases at V and 4 bases at J, leaving 7 bases unmatched.

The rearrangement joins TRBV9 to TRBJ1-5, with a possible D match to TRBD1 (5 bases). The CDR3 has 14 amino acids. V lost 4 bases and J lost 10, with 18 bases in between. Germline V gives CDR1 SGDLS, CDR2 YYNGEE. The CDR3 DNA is TGTGCCAGCAGCTCCGGGGGTTCGGGGTATCCCCAGCATTTT. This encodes CASSSGGSGYPQHF.

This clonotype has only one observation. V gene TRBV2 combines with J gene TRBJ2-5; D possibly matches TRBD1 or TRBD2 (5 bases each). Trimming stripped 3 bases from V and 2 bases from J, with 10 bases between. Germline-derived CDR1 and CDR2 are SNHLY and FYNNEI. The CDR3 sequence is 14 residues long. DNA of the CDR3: TGTGCCAGCAGTGAGAGGGGCCAACAAGAGACCCAGTACTTC. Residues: CASSERGQQETQYF.

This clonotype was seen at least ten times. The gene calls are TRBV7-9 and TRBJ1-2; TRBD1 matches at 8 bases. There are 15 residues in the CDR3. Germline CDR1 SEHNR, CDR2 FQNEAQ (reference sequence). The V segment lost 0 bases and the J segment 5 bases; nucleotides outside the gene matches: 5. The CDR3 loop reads CASSLAGTGYYGYTF. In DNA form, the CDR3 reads TGTGCCAGCAGCTTAGCGGGGACAGGCTATTATGGCTACACCTTC. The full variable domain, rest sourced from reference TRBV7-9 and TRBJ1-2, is DTGVSQNPRHKITKRGQNVTFRCDPISEHNRLYWYRQTLGQGPEFLTYFQNEAQLEKSRLLSDRFSAERPKGSFSTLEIQRTEQGDSAMYLCASSLAGTGYYGYTFGSGTRLTVV.

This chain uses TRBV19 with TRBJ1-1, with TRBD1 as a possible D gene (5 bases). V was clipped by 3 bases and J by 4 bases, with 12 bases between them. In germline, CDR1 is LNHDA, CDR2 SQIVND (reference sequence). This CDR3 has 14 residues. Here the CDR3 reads CASSIDRGATEAFF. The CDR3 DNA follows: TGTGCCAGTAGTATCGACAGAGGGGCCACTGAAGCTTTCTTT. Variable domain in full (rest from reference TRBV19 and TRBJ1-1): DGGITQSPKYLFRKEGQNVTLSCEQNLNHDAMYWYRQDPGQGLRLIYYSQIVNDFQKGDIAEGYSVSREKKESFPLTVTSAQKNPTAFYLCASSIDRGATEAFFGQGTRLTVV.

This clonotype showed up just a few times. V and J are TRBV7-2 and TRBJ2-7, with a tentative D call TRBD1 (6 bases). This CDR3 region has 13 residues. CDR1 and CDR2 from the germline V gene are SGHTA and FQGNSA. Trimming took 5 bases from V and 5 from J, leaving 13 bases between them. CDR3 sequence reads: CASSPQGLHEQYF. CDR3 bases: TGTGCCAGCAGCCCACAGGGATTGCACGAGCAGTACTTC.

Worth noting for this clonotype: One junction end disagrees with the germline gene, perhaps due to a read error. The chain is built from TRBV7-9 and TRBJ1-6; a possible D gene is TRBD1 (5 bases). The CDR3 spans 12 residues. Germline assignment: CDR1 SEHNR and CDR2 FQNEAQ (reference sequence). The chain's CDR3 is CAGSWVTEWLHF. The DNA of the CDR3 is TGTGCCGGCAGCTGGGTGACAGAGTGGCTCCACTTT.

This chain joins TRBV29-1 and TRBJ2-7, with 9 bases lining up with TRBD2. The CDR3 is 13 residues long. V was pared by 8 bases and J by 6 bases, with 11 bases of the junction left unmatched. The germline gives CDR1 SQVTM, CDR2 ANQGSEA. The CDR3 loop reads CSLFGGRDSEQYF. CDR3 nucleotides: TGCAGCTTATTCGGCGGGAGGGACTCCGAGCAGTACTTC.

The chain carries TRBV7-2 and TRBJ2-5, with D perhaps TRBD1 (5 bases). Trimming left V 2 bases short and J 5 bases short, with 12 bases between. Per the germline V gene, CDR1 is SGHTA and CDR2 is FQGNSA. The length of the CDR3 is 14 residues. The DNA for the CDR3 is TGTGCCAGCAGCTTAAATCAGGGTGCCGAGACCCAGTACTTC. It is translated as CASSLNQGAETQYF.

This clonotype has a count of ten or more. For the CDR3, the DNA is TGCGCCAGCAGCCAAGACCTAGTCGGGACCCAGTACTTC. Its protein product is CASSQDLVGTQYF. V and J are TRBV4-1 and TRBJ2-5; D call uncertain. Trimming cost V 0 bases and J 7 bases, with 9 bases left between them. Germline values: CDR1 MGHRA, CDR2 YSYEKL. The CDR3 spans 13 residues.

In DNA form, the CDR3 reads TGCAGCGTGGGGACAGGGGAGACCCAGTACTTC. Encoded protein: CSVGTGETQYF. The J gene is TRBJ2-5, the V gene TRBV29-1; TRBD1 agrees at 9 bases. Germline V CDR1 and CDR2: SQVTM, ANQGSEA. The CDR3 is made up of 11 amino acids. V shed 6 bases and J 5 bases; nucleotides not matched to a gene: 1. The full variable domain, in which reference TRBV29-1 and TRBJ2-5 provide the parts outside the CDR3, is SAVISQKPSRDICQRGTSLTIQCQVDSQVTMMFWYRQQPGQSLTLIATANQGSEATYESGFVIDKFPISRPNLTFSTLTVSNMSPEDSSIYLCSVGTGETQYFGPGTRLLVL.

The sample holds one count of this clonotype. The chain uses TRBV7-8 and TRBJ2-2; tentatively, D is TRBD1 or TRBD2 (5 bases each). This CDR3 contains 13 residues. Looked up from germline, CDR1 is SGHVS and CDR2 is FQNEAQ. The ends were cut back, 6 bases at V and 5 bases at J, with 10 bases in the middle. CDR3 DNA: TGTGCCAGCAGACCGAGGGGTACCGGGGAGCTGTTTTTT. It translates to CASRPRGTGELFF. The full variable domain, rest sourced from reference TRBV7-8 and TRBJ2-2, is GAGVSQSPRYKVAKRGQDVALRCDPISGHVSLFWYQQALGQGPEFLTYFQNEAQLDKSGLPSDRFFAERPEGSVSTLKIQRTQQEDSAVYLCASRPRGTGELFFGEGSRLTVL.

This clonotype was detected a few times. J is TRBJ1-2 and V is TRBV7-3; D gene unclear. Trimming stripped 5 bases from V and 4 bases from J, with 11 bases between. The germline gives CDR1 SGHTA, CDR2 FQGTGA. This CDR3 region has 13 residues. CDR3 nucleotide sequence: TGTGCCAGCAGCCAGACTTCGGGCTATGGCTACACCTTC. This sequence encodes CASSQTSGYGYTF.

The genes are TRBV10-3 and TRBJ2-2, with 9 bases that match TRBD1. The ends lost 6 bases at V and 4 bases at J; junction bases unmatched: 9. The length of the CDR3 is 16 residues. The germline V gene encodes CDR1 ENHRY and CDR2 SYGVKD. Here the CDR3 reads CAIRSGTGGFTGELFF. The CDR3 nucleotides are TGTGCCATCAGGTCGGGCACAGGGGGCTTCACCGGGGAGCTGTTTTTT.

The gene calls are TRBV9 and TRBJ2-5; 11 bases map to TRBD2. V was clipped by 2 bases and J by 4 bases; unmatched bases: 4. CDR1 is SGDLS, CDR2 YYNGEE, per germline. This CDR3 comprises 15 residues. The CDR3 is CASSVSGRVGETQYF. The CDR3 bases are TGTGCCAGCAGCGTTAGCGGGAGGGTAGGAGAGACCCAGTACTTC. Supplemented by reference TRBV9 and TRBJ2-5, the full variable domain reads DSGVTQTPKHLITATGQRVTLRCSPRSGDLSVYWYQQSLDQGLQFLIQYYNGEERAKGNILERFSAQQFPDLHSELNLSSLELGDSALYFCASSVSGRVGETQYFGPGTRLLVL.

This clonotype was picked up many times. The CDR3, as DNA: TGCAGTGCTAGAGATGCTAGCGGGGGAGTATGGCAGTACTTC. Its translation is CSARDASGGVWQYF. The chain recombines TRBV20-1 with TRBJ2-7; 10 bases map to TRBD2. The germline V gene has CDR1 DFQATT and CDR2 SNEGSKA (reference sequence). This CDR3 contains 14 residues. The ends lost 0 bases at V and 9 bases at J; junction bases unmatched: 8.

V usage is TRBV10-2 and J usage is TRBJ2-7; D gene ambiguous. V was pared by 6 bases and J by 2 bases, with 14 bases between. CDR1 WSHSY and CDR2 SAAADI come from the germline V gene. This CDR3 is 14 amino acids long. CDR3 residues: CASSETAEPYEQYF. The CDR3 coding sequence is TGCGCCAGCAGCGAGACGGCGGAACCCTACGAGCAGTACTTC.

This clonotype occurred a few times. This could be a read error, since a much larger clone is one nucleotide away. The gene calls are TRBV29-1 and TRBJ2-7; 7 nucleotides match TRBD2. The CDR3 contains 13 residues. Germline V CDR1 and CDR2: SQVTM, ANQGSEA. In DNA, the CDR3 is TGCAGCGCCCTAAGCGGGGCGGTATACGAGCAGCACTTC. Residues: CSALSGAVYEQHF.

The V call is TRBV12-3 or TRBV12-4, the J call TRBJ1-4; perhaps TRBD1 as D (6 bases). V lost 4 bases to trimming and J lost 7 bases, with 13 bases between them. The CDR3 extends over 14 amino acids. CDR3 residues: CASSSQGDGEKLFF. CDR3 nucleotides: TGTGCCAGCAGTTCACAGGGAGATGGTGAAAAACTGTTTTTT.

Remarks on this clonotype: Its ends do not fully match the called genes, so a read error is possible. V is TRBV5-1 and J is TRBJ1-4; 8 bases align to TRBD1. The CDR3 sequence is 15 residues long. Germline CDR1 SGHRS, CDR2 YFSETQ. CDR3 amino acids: CASSSSGGDEEKLSF. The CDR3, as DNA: TGCGCCAGCAGCTCATCAGGGGGCGATGAGGAAAAACTGTCTTTT.

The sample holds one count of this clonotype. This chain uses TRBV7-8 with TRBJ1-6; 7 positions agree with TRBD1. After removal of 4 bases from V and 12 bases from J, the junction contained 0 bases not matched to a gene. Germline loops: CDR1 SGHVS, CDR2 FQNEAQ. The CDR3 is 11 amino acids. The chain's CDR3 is CASSSGGPLHF. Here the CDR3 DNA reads TGTGCCAGCAGCTCAGGGGGACCCCTCCACTTT.

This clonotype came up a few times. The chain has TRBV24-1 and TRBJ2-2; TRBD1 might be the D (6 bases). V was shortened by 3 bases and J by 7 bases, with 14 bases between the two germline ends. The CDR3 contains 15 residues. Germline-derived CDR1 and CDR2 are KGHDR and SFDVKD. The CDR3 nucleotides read TGTGCCACCAGTGATACAGGGATGGTGGTCGGGGAGCTGTTTTTT. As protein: CATSDTGMVVGELFF.

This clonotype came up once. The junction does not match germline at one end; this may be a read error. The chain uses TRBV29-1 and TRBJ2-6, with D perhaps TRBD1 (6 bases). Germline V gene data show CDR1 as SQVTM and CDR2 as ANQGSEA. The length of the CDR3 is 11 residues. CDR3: CSAGQTNTEAF. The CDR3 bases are TGCAGCGCGGGACAAACGAACACTGAAGCTTTC.